This T cell receptor (beta chain) was sequenced during a study of T cells after yellow fever vaccination. Study-level background: Preparing low-cell-number fractions relied on SMART-Seq v4 Ultra Low Input. Whole-study findings and limits: Any FACS-sorted repertoire could hold abundant clonotypes that contaminate it from the bulk population. The CD4 compartment and the CD8 compartment contained a small share of clonotypes in common.

As regards this clonotype: No antigen is known for it.

The study made its TCR cDNA through 5'RACE template switching. That step introduced a universal primer site along with UMIs. TCRdb re-called the 5' RACE reads through MiXCR, storing one row per CDR3 protein. The sample contains approximately 510,000 distinct CDR3 sequences, 20% to 25% of which appear only once. Trimming took 4 bases from V and 3 from J, leaving 22 bases between them. The length of the CDR3 is 18 residues. Per the germline V gene, CDR1 is MGHRA and CDR2 is YSYEKL. The clonotype was recovered from a man between 18 and 35 years old who received the YFV17D yellow fever vaccine. The chain links TRBV4-1 to TRBJ2-1; D might be TRBD2 (6 bases). The sample consisted of PBMCs, taken about 21 days after the first yellow fever vaccination. The CDR3 sequence: CASSRKPLGREYYNEQFF. CDR3 nucleotides: TGCGCCAGCAGCCGCAAGCCCCTCGGACGGGAGTACTACAATGAGCAGTTCTTC.